One and the same sample provided the 23 T cell receptor beta chains below, sequenced in a study of T cell repertoires in cytomegalovirus infection. Via MiXCR, TCRdb re-called the reads, giving one row per CDR3 protein. Among roughly 640,000 distinct CDR3 sequences listed, roughly a quarter were seen once. The sample consisted of CD8+ T cells from PBMCs. The receptors shown here come from a human donor in good health (CMV status not recorded). Some clones in this sample may be carry-over from other donors' samples.

This clonotype was seen ten or more times. The J gene is TRBJ2-1, the V gene TRBV28; D is unclear. This CDR3 is 16 amino acids long. Germline CDR1 is MDHEN and CDR2 is SYDVKM. Trimming pared 5 bases from V and 0 bases from J, leaving 14 bases between. This CDR3 reads CASSQRWGSSYNEQFF. In DNA form, the CDR3 reads TGTGCCAGCAGTCAGCGATGGGGTAGCTCCTACAATGAGCAGTTCTTC. Looking up the rest from reference TRBV28 and TRBJ2-1 gives the full variable domain: DVKVTQSSRYLVKRTGEKVFLECVQDMDHENMFWYRQDPGLGLRLIYFSYDVKMKEKGDIPEGYSVSREKKERFSLILESASTNQTSMYLCASSQRWGSSYNEQFFGPGTRLTVL.

In this sample, this clonotype turned up a few times. The J gene is TRBJ2-1, the V gene TRBV5-4; TRBD2 aligns across 11 bases. V dropped 0 bases and J dropped 0; count of bases not matched to a gene: 5. This CDR3 has 18 residues. In germline, CDR1 is SGHNT, CDR2 YYREEE (reference sequence). CDR3 in DNA: TGTGCCAGCAGCTTGGGACTAGCGGGGCCGAGCTCCTACAATGAGCAGTTCTTC. Its protein is CASSLGLAGPSSYNEQFF.

The chain employs TRBV12-5 and TRBJ2-1, with TRBD2 matching 9 bases. With V trimmed by 5 bases and J by 8 bases, 10 bases remained unmatched. The CDR3 is 15 amino acids. CDR1 and CDR2 (germline): LGHNT, FRNRAP. This chain's CDR3 is CASGPGTSSGDEQFF. Here the CDR3 DNA reads TGTGCTAGTGGTCCAGGGACTAGCTCGGGCGATGAGCAGTTCTTC. The full variable domain, with the rest looked up from reference TRBV12-5 and TRBJ2-1, is DARVTQTPRHKVTEMGQEVTMRCQPILGHNTVFWYRQTMMQGLELLAYFRNRAPLDDSGMPKDRFSAEMPDATLATLKIQPSEPRDSAVYFCASGPGTSSGDEQFFGPGTRLTVL.

This clonotype showed up just a few times. The chain combines TRBV4-1 with TRBJ2-2, with 10 bases aligning to TRBD1. There are 15 residues in the CDR3. Trimming at V came to 4 bases and at J to 7 bases, leaving 6 bases not matched to a gene. Germline CDR1 is MGHRA and CDR2 is YSYEKL. CDR3 in DNA: TGCGCCAGCAGCCGAACCGGGACAGGGGACGGGGAGCTGTTTTTT. Residues: CASSRTGTGDGELFF.

The chain uses TRBV2 and TRBJ2-7, with 7 positions matching TRBD2. CDR3 length: 15 amino acids. CDR1 SNHLY and CDR2 FYNNEI come from the germline V gene. V lost 1 base to trimming and J lost 5 bases; unmatched junction nucleotides: 8. For the CDR3, the DNA is TGTGCCAGCAGTGAAGGCATAGGCGGGGGTAACGAGCAGTACTTC. It is translated as CASSEGIGGGNEQYF.

This clonotype was detected ten times or more. This sequence joins TRBV7-9 and TRBJ2-3; 7 bases line up with TRBD2. CDR3 length equals 15 residues. V dropped 6 bases and J dropped 2; count of bases not matched to a gene: 8. In germline, CDR1 is SEHNR, CDR2 FQNEAQ (reference sequence). The CDR3 here is CASRILRGDTDTQYF. Here the CDR3 DNA reads TGTGCCAGCAGGATCCTCCGGGGGGACACAGATACGCAGTATTTT.

This clonotype has a handful of counts. The chain recombines TRBV2 with TRBJ2-2; D gene uncertain. Germline V gene lookup returns CDR1 SNHLY and CDR2 FYNNEI. Trimming cost V 2 bases and J 0 bases, with 7 bases left between them. The CDR3 sequence is 15 residues long. The CDR3 nucleotides read TGTGCCAGCAGTGAACCCGAAACGAACACCGGGGAGCTGTTTTTT. This translates into CASSEPETNTGELFF.

The rearrangement links TRBV7-9 to TRBJ2-7, with D tentatively TRBD2 (6 bases). V gave up 0 bases and J gave up 5 bases, with 11 bases separating them. This CDR3 comprises 14 residues. The germline V gene has CDR1 SEHNR and CDR2 FQNEAQ (reference sequence). Written as DNA, the CDR3 is TGTGCCAGCAGCTTAGCTACTAGCAGCAACGAGCAGTACTTC. As protein: CASSLATSSNEQYF.

This clonotype was observed a handful of times. The chain recombines TRBV29-1 with TRBJ2-2; D remains unclear. The CDR3 loop spans 12 amino acids. The germline CDR1 and CDR2 sequences are SQVTM and ANQGSEA. V was pared by 3 bases and J by 1 base, with 3 bases between. This chain's CDR3 is CSVDKNTGELFF. The CDR3 DNA sequence: TGCAGCGTTGATAAGAACACCGGGGAGCTGTTTTTT.

This clonotype occurred many times. The J gene is TRBJ2-1, the V gene TRBV12-3 or TRBV12-4; possible D gene TRBD1, 6 bases. This CDR3 contains 15 residues. V was clipped by 6 bases and J by 3 bases, with 15 bases between them. The chain's CDR3 is CASRPGQGLYNEQFF. The CDR3 bases are TGTGCCAGCAGACCCGGGCAGGGGCTCTACAATGAGCAGTTCTTC.

This clonotype was observed a few times. The chain carries TRBV6-5 and TRBJ2-1; D may be TRBD2 (5 bases). CDR1 and CDR2 (germline): MNHEY, SVGAGI. The CDR3 consists of 13 residues. V lost 6 bases, J lost 9 bases, and 15 bases lay in between. As DNA, the CDR3 is TGTGCCAGCAGCCGCGGGCCAGGTGGTGAGCAGTTCTTC. This sequence encodes CASSRGPGGEQFF.

This clonotype was observed a few times. V and J are TRBV18 and TRBJ2-2; tentatively, D is TRBD1 or TRBD2 (5 bases each). The ends were cut back, 0 bases at V and 10 bases at J, with 12 bases in the middle. The CDR3 loop spans 14 amino acids. Germline V gene data show CDR1 as KGHSH and CDR2 as LQKENI. In DNA form, the CDR3 reads TGTGCCAGCTCACCACCGTCCGGGACGGAGGAGCTGTTTTTT. Its protein product is CASSPPSGTEELFF. The whole variable domain, filled in from reference TRBV18 and TRBJ2-2, reads NAGVMQNPRHLVRRRGQEARLRCSPMKGHSHVYWYRQLPEEGLKFMVYLQKENIIDESGMPKERFSAEFPKEGPSILRIQQVVRGDSAAYFCASSPPSGTEELFFGEGSRLTVL.

This clonotype was seen only once. This may be a read error: a much more frequent sequence differs by one nucleotide. V and J are TRBV7-6 and TRBJ2-7; TRBD1 might be the D (5 bases). Looked up from germline, CDR1 is SGHVS and CDR2 is FNYEAQ. The CDR3 loop spans 13 amino acids. Here the CDR3 DNA reads TGTGCCCGCAGCTTAGGGGTGGCCTACGAGCAGTACTTC. This encodes CARSLGVAYEQYF.

This clonotype was detected only once. The genes are TRBV20-1 and TRBJ2-3; TRBD2 matches at 12 bases. CDR3 length: 17 residues. V was clipped by 2 bases and J by 5 bases; unmatched bases: 11. The germline V gene encodes CDR1 DFQATT and CDR2 SNEGSKA (reference sequence). The CDR3 sequence: CSARPELAGGPIDTQYF. The CDR3 DNA follows: TGCAGTGCTAGACCCGAGCTAGCGGGGGGGCCGATAGATACGCAGTATTTT.

The gene calls are TRBV27 and TRBJ2-7, with 7 bases matching TRBD1. The CDR3 has 14 residues. Germline CDR1 is MNHEY and CDR2 is SMNVEV (reference sequence). V trimming: 1 base; J trimming: 3 bases; junction bases outside the gene matches: 3. The CDR3 spells CASSLLGQFYEQYF. The CDR3 coding sequence is TGTGCCAGCAGTTTATTGGGACAGTTCTACGAGCAGTACTTC.

This clonotype was picked up a small number of times. The chain uses TRBV29-1 and TRBJ1-1; D gene ambiguous. Germline values: CDR1 SQVTM, CDR2 ANQGSEA. Trimming removed 7 bases from V and 3 bases from J, with 9 bases in between. This CDR3 has 11 amino acids. The CDR3: CSGGDDTEAFF. CDR3 nucleotides: TGCAGCGGCGGGGATGACACTGAAGCTTTCTTT.

The CDR3 DNA sequence: TGTGCCAGCAACCTCAACGTGGGGTTGAACACTGAAGCTTTCTTT. Translating it yields CASNLNVGLNTEAFF. The J gene is TRBJ1-1, the V gene TRBV6-2 or TRBV6-3; D uncertain. The CDR3 contains 15 residues. Trimming took 7 bases from V and 0 from J, leaving 15 bases between them. Germline loops: CDR1 MNHEY, CDR2 SVGEGT.

This clonotype was picked up a small number of times. V is TRBV28 and J is TRBJ1-2; 7 positions match TRBD1. The trim removed 4 bases at V and 4 bases at J, leaving 9 bases unmatched. This CDR3 is 15 amino acids long. Germline V gene lookup returns CDR1 MDHEN and CDR2 SYDVKM. The CDR3 loop reads CASSSTAGQFYGYTF. As DNA, the CDR3 is TGTGCCAGCAGTTCCACCGCGGGACAGTTCTATGGCTACACCTTC.

The table lists this clonotype with a few counts. The chain couples TRBV7-9 to TRBJ1-2; no clear D. The V gene's germline CDR1 is SEHNR and CDR2 FQNEAQ (reference sequence). This CDR3 contains 14 residues. V was clipped by 7 bases and J by 4 bases, with 16 bases between them. CDR3 in amino acids: CASTSSRDGYGYTF. The CDR3 coding sequence is TGTGCCAGCACCTCATCGCGGGATGGCTATGGCTACACCTTC.

This clonotype has just a few counts. J is TRBJ2-7 and V is TRBV28; 8 bases match TRBD1. Per the germline V gene, CDR1 is MDHEN and CDR2 is SYDVKM. Losses at the gene ends were 1 base for V and 5 bases for J; bases not matched to a gene: 7. CDR3 size: 15 residues. This chain's CDR3 is CASSLLPGGWDEQYF. For the CDR3, the DNA is TGTGCCAGCAGTTTATTGCCAGGGGGCTGGGACGAGCAGTACTTC.

The rearrangement links TRBV4-2 to TRBJ2-3; D possibly corresponds to TRBD2 (6 bases). Germline CDR1 reads LGHNA; CDR2 reads YNFKEQ. The V and J ends lost 5 bases and 4 bases respectively, with 16 bases between them. CDR3 length: 15 amino acids. The CDR3 region is CASSARESWPDTQYF. The DNA for the CDR3 is TGTGCCAGCAGCGCCCGGGAGTCCTGGCCAGATACGCAGTATTTT.

This clonotype was counted only a few times. This rearrangement joins TRBV6-2 or TRBV6-3 to TRBJ2-5; a possible D gene is TRBD2 (5 bases). The CDR3 runs 15 residues. Germline lookup yields CDR1 MNHEY and CDR2 SVGEGT. Trimming pared 7 bases from V and 0 bases from J, leaving 15 bases between. The DNA of the CDR3 is TGTGCCAGCACCCGAAAAGCGAGGGACCAAGAGACCCAGTACTTC. It yields the protein CASTRKARDQETQYF.

The chain links TRBV7-9 to TRBJ1-5, with 9 nucleotides matching TRBD1. V lost 6 bases to trimming and J lost 5 bases; unmatched junction nucleotides: 14. Looked up from germline, CDR1 is SEHNR and CDR2 is FQNEAQ (reference sequence). This CDR3 region has 17 residues. CDR3 sequence: CASSPTGGTGSDQPQHF. The CDR3 DNA sequence: TGTGCCAGCAGTCCTACCGGCGGGACAGGGAGTGATCAGCCCCAGCATTTT.